This T cell receptor beta chain derives from a study of human T cells and chemical hapten exposure. Turning to the study itself: Patients, a majority of them female, were diagnosed with alopecia areata, totalis or universalis.

TCRdb called the RACE reads again in MiXCR, with one record for every CDR3 protein. The sample includes under 400,000 distinct CDR3 sequences, 4.5% to 6% of them seen just once. CDR1 is SEHNR and CDR2 is FQNEAQ in the germline V gene (reference sequence). This CDR3 region has 13 residues. Trimming cost V 8 bases and J 6 bases, with 17 bases left between them. Time point given: pre-sensitization, week 0. Described treatment: therapeutic diphenylcyclopropenone sensitization with weekly scalp DPC. The sequenced sample was whole blood, obtained in connection with sensitization to the hapten diphenylcyclopropenone (DPC). The rearrangement uses TRBV7-9 and TRBJ2-7; either TRBD1 or TRBD2 may fit D (5 bases each). This clonotype was sampled from a woman between 45 and 60 years old with alopecia areata. Some clones in this sample may be carry-over from other donors' samples. CDR3 DNA: TGTGCCAGCCTTTTTGCACCTGGGGGCGAGCAGTACTTC. Encoded protein: CASLFAPGGEQYF.